This T cell receptor beta chain was captured in a study of T cells after yellow fever vaccination. Template switching by 5'RACE produced TCR cDNA, adding a universal primer site and UMIs. TCRdb itself ran the 5' RACE reads through MiXCR, one entry per CDR3 protein. The table records roughly 170,000 distinct CDR3 sequences, around 9.3% of them present only once. The CDR3 length is 13 residues. The ends were cut back, 4 bases at V and 4 bases at J, with 10 bases in the middle. Per germline, CDR1 SGHRS and CDR2 YFSETQ. This clonotype was found many times. The starting material was CD8+ T cells sorted from PBMCs, obtained 45 days after the yellow fever booster vaccination. This receptor was taken from a man between 18 and 29 years old who received the YFV17D yellow fever vaccine. The V call is TRBV5-1, the J call TRBJ2-3, with D hard to call. Here the CDR3 reads CASSGESADTQYF. Here the CDR3 DNA reads TGCGCCAGCAGCGGGGAAAGCGCAGATACGCAGTATTTT.